Listed here is a single TCR beta chain. Its specificity is unknown. Selection for sequencing was limited to patients who had shown CD8+CD57+ cell expansion by flow cytometry. This entry is derived from a study of CD8+CD57+ T cells in acquired aplastic anemia. Study-level information: Roughly 3 ug was the average amount of DNA from sorted CD4+ and CD8+ cells.

Genomic DNA provided the template from which TCR beta VDJ and CDR3 profiles were obtained. TCRdb used MiXCR to reprocess the reads, holding one entry per CDR3 protein. The data show nearly 60,000 distinct CDR3 sequences, about 56% seen once. General study points: Between the patient and control groups, CD8+ Simpson's diversity did not differ significantly.

The CDR3 loop spans 13 amino acids. V lost 4 bases and J lost 3; bases outside the gene matches: 1. Germline-derived CDR1 and CDR2 are MGHDK and SYGVNS. Sequenced input: sorted CD4+, CD8+, or CD8+CD57+ T cells (not recorded which) from PBMCs. The TCR sequence derives from a human donor with aplastic anemia. V usage is TRBV25-1 and J usage is TRBJ1-2; 8 positions match TRBD1. The CDR3 reads CASSATGDYGYTF. As DNA, the CDR3 is TGTGCCAGCAGTGCGACAGGGGACTATGGCTACACCTTC.